This TCR beta chain derives from a study of OX40 agonist ivuxolimab in advanced cancers. About the study: People who had prior anti-PD-1, anti-PD-L1 or anti-CTLA-4 therapy could take part, and approximately 43% had some. Partial responses were recorded for three patients, including one with hepatocellular carcinoma and two with cutaneous melanoma.

Study findings and constraints: Clonal expansion by week 6 occurred in CD4+ and CD8+ blood T cells (at 0.1 to 3.0 mg/kg). The mean number of expanded clones was higher in CD8+ T cells than in CD4+.

On this clone: Its cognate antigen is unknown.

Sequenced by immunoSEQ multiplex PCR; TCRdb stores in-frame clones only, minus some. This sample has around 15,000 clones, with approximately 86% found just once. The material was CD4+ or CD8+ T cells sorted from blood, obtained in a trial of the OX40 agonist ivuxolimab. This TCR was sampled from an adult with an advanced solid tumor such as melanoma, head and neck, liver or kidney cancer.

The CDR3 DNA follows: TGTGCCAGCAGTGTATCCCAAGTCATCTCCTACGAGCAGTACTTC. It is translated as CASSVSQVISYEQYF. The chain couples TRBV6-1 to TRBJ2-7; D is ambiguous. Trimming stripped 4 bases from V and 0 bases from J, with 13 bases between. In germline, CDR1 is MNHNS, CDR2 SASEGT. There are 15 residues in the CDR3.